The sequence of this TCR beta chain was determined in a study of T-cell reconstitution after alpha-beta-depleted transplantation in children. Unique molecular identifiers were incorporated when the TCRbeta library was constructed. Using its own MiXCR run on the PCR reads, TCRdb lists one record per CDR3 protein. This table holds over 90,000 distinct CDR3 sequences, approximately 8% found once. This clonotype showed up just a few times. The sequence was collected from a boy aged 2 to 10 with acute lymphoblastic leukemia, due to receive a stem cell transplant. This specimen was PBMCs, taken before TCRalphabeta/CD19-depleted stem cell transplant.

Here the CDR3 reads CASSFKAGTGPYGYTF. The CDR3 region has the DNA TGTGCCAGCAGTTTTAAGGCAGGGACGGGCCCTTATGGCTACACCTTC. This chain uses TRBV12-3 or TRBV12-4 with TRBJ1-2; TRBD1 is a possible D gene (5 bases). CDR3 size: 16 residues. V was pared by 3 bases and J by 5 bases, with 19 bases between.